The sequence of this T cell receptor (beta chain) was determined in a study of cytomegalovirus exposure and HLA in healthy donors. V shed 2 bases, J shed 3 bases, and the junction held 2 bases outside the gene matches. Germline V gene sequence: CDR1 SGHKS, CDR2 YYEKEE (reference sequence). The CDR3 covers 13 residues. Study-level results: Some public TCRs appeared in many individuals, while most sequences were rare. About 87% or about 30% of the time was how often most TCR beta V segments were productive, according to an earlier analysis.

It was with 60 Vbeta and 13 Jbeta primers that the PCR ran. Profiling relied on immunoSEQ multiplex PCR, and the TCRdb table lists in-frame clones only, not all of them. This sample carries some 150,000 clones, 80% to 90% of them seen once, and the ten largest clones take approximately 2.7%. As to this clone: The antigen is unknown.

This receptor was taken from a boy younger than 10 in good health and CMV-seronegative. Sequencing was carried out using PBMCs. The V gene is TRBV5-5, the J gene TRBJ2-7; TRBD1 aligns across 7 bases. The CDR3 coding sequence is TGTGCCAGCAGCTTAGGACAGGACTACGAGCAGTACTTC. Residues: CASSLGQDYEQYF.